One and the same sample provided the 20 T cell receptor beta chains below, sequenced in a study of breast tumors, draining lymph nodes, adjacent tissues. The lymph nodes were axillary draining lymph nodes from breast cancer patients. MiXCR, run by TCRdb on the multiplex PCR reads, gives a single entry per CDR3 protein. The data show under 250,000 distinct CDR3 sequences, roughly 30% seen once. Sequencing was performed on axillary lymph node tissue. Source of these receptors: a female donor with breast cancer. Some clones in this sample may be carry-over from other donors' samples.

Many counts were recorded for this clonotype. One end of the junction fails to match germline, which may point to a read error. This chain links TRBV5-1 with TRBJ2-7, with 8 bases that match TRBD2. The CDR3 is 17 residues long. CDR1 SGHRS and CDR2 YFSETQ come from the germline V gene. The CDR3 DNA reads as TGCGCTAGCAGCCCTCATTCGAGCGGGACTAGCTCCTACGAGCAGTACTTC. Translating it yields CASSPHSSGTSSYEQYF.

In its sample, this clonotype was seen many times. CDR3 protein: CASSLRPGQGVGEQYF. In DNA form, the CDR3 reads TGTGCCAGCAGCCTTCGACCGGGACAGGGGGTCGGGGAGCAGTACTTC. The rearrangement uses TRBV5-8 and TRBJ2-7, with TRBD1 identical over 11 bases. The CDR3 sequence is 16 residues long. After removal of 4 bases from V and 7 bases from J, the junction contained 13 bases not matched to a gene. CDR1 and CDR2 from the germline V gene are SGHTS and YDEGEE.

V is TRBV5-1 and J is TRBJ1-2; 12 positions match TRBD1. V gave up 2 bases and J gave up 2 bases; unmatched junction bases: 13. The germline CDR1 and CDR2 sequences are SGHRS and YFSETQ. The CDR3 contains 19 residues. The CDR3: CASSFPRDRGPGGNYGYTF. The CDR3 DNA follows: TGCGCCAGCAGCTTCCCAAGGGACAGGGGGCCAGGGGGCAACTATGGCTACACCTTC.

The table lists this clonotype with many counts. CDR3 in amino acids: CASSLGGVSNQPQHF. The DNA for the CDR3 is TGCGCCAGCAGCTTGGGTGGGGTTAGCAATCAGCCCCAGCATTTT. The chain is built from TRBV5-1 and TRBJ1-5; D remains ambiguous. The CDR3 sequence is 15 residues long. Germline CDR1 is SGHRS and CDR2 is YFSETQ. With 0 bases removed from V and 0 bases from J, the gap between germline ends came to 7 bases.

The table lists this clonotype with a count of one. The rearrangement links TRBV7-2 to TRBJ1-4; 9 nucleotides line up with TRBD1. Germline-derived CDR1 and CDR2 are SGHTA and FQGNSA. The CDR3 is made up of 16 amino acids. V dropped 6 bases and J dropped 5; count of bases not matched to a gene: 10. The DNA for the CDR3 is TGTGCCAGCAGGCAGACCGGGACAGGGTACAATGAAAAACTGTTTTTT. Translation gives CASRQTGTGYNEKLFF.

This clonotype was detected ten times or more. The chain employs TRBV20-1 and TRBJ2-7; tentatively, D is TRBD1 (5 bases). The germline gives CDR1 DFQATT, CDR2 SNEGSKA (reference sequence). The CDR3 runs 14 residues. Trimming took 0 bases from V and 3 from J, leaving 12 bases between them. CDR3 bases: TGCAGTGCTAGAGATGGGGCAACTGTCTACGAGCAGTACTTC. It codes for CSARDGATVYEQYF.

V usage is TRBV7-9 and J usage is TRBJ2-2, with 11 nucleotides matching TRBD2. CDR3 size: 19 residues. J gave up 6 bases and V 8 bases, and 20 bases lay outside the gene matches. The germline CDR1 and CDR2 sequences are SEHNR and FQNEAQ (reference sequence). DNA for the CDR3: TGTGCCAGCGGCCCCTTGCTAGCGGGAGGTTCCCTAAACCCCGGGGAGCTGTTTTTT. Its translation is CASGPLLAGGSLNPGELFF.

V and J are TRBV6-2 or TRBV6-3 and TRBJ1-5, with 10 nucleotides matching TRBD1. V trimming: 4 bases; J trimming: 7 bases; junction bases outside the gene matches: 7. Germline CDR1 reads MNHEY; CDR2 reads SVGEGT. This CDR3 is 15 amino acids long. CDR3 residues: CASSSPGTGAQPQHF. The CDR3 nucleotides read TGTGCCAGCAGTTCCCCCGGGACAGGGGCACAGCCCCAGCATTTT.

The table lists this clonotype with many counts. V gene TRBV6-1 combines with J gene TRBJ2-6, with 9 bases fitting TRBD1. Germline values: CDR1 MNHNS, CDR2 SASEGT. The V segment lost 10 bases and the J segment 0 bases; nucleotides outside the gene matches: 10. The CDR3 sequence is 17 residues long. For the CDR3, the DNA is TGTGCCACCCGTCACGGGACAGGGCCCTCTGGGGCCAACGTCCTGACTTTC. Translated, it gives CATRHGTGPSGANVLTF.

This clonotype was detected once. The chain recombines TRBV24-1 with TRBJ1-6, with no clear D. Between the trimmed V and J ends, which lost 5 bases and 9 bases, there was a span of 13 bases. The CDR3 is made up of 14 amino acids. Germline V gene lookup returns CDR1 KGHDR and CDR2 SFDVKD. For the CDR3, the DNA is TGTGCCACCAGTGCTATAGGGAGAGGTTCACCCCTCCACTTT. Translation: CATSAIGRGSPLHF.

This clonotype has only a few counts. The J gene is TRBJ1-6, the V gene TRBV6-4; 7 nucleotides match TRBD1. The CDR3 covers 17 residues. V was clipped by 8 bases and J by 2 bases; unmatched bases: 12. Germline V gene data show CDR1 as MRHNA and CDR2 as SNTAGT. CDR3 sequence reads: CASRSRAGTAYNSPLHF. CDR3 nucleotides: TGTGCCAGCCGGAGCCGCGCCGGGACAGCCTATAATTCACCCCTCCACTTT.

This clonotype was seen ten or more times. A much bigger clone sits one base away, suggesting this may be a read error. V usage is TRBV20-1 and J usage is TRBJ2-7; the match to TRBD1 covers 10 bases. The germline V gene encodes CDR1 DFQATT and CDR2 SNEGSKA (reference sequence). V lost 5 bases to trimming and J lost 6 bases; unmatched junction nucleotides: 10. This CDR3 comprises 14 residues. The CDR3, as DNA: TGCAGTGCTCCCTGGGACAGGGGACATGCCGAGCAGTACTTC. Its protein is CSAPWDRGHAEQYF.

The chain links TRBV9 to TRBJ2-5; 8 bases are shared with TRBD1. This CDR3 has 14 amino acids. The V gene's germline CDR1 is SGDLS and CDR2 YYNGEE. The V and J ends lost 3 bases and 6 bases, in that order; junction bases with no gene match: 7. The CDR3 bases are TGTGCCAGCAGCGCGCGGACAGGGATGAAGACCCAGTACTTC. Its protein is CASSARTGMKTQYF.

Of note for this clonotype: Possible read error: a much larger clone is one base away. CDR3 in amino acids: CASSQGGAGVGGYTF. The CDR3 nucleotides are TGTGCCAGCAGCCAGGGCGGGGCAGGGGTGGGTGGCTACACCTTC. This sequence joins TRBV3-1 and TRBJ1-2; weak D call: TRBD1 (6 bases). Germline lookup yields CDR1 LGHDT and CDR2 YNNKEL (reference sequence). The CDR3 is made up of 15 amino acids. V was cut by 3 bases and J by 7 bases, with 18 bases left in between.

Ten or more counts support this clonotype. The gene calls are TRBV12-5 and TRBJ2-5, with 12 bases identical to TRBD2. V lost 1 base and J lost 5; bases outside the gene matches: 8. There are 17 residues in the CDR3. Per germline, CDR1 LGHNT and CDR2 FRNRAP. The CDR3: CASGLARLAGDGETQYF. The CDR3 DNA reads TGTGCTAGTGGTTTGGCCCGACTAGCGGGAGATGGTGAGACCCAGTACTTC.

This clonotype has ten or more counts. V usage is TRBV11-2 and J usage is TRBJ2-3; 14 bases are a match to TRBD2. With V trimmed by 5 bases and J by 8 bases, 6 bases remained unmatched. This CDR3 spans 15 amino acids. CDR1 SGHAT and CDR2 FQNNGV come from the germline V gene. The CDR3 sequence is CASSPGTSGSFTQYF. The CDR3 DNA is TGTGCCAGCAGCCCTGGGACTAGCGGGAGTTTTACGCAGTATTTT.

This clonotype has at least ten counts. This chain links TRBV6-1 with TRBJ2-7; TRBD1 agrees at 10 bases. The CDR3 runs 15 residues. Unmatched junction bases numbered 9, after V lost 3 bases and J lost 7 bases. Per the germline V gene, CDR1 is MNHNS and CDR2 is SASEGT. The chain's CDR3 is CASSESGTGVREQYF. CDR3 bases: TGTGCCAGCAGTGAGAGCGGGACAGGGGTTAGGGAGCAGTACTTC.

This clonotype was found many times. The chain is built from TRBV7-8 and TRBJ2-7; TRBD2 matches at 10 bases. CDR1 is SGHVS, CDR2 FQNEAQ, per germline. With 3 bases clipped from V and 4 bases from J, the junction kept 12 bases outside the gene matches. This CDR3 is 17 amino acids long. CDR3: CASSFPARGLADYEQYF. The CDR3 nucleotides read TGTGCCAGCAGCTTTCCCGCCCGTGGACTAGCGGATTACGAGCAGTACTTC.

In its sample, this clonotype was seen many times. V usage is TRBV19 and J usage is TRBJ2-1; 12 positions match TRBD2. This CDR3 comprises 17 residues. V gave up 1 base and J gave up 7 bases; unmatched junction bases: 8. CDR1 and CDR2 from the germline V gene are LNHDA and SQIVND (reference sequence). The CDR3 protein is CASSIGGGGTSGNEQFF. The CDR3 region has the DNA TGTGCCAGTAGTATAGGGGGGGGTGGGACTAGCGGGAATGAGCAGTTCTTC.

This clonotype came up many times. The rearrangement uses TRBV19 and TRBJ1-5; 7 positions match TRBD1. CDR1 LNHDA and CDR2 SQIVND come from the germline V gene (reference sequence). V trimming: 5 bases; J trimming: 5 bases; junction bases outside the gene matches: 3. The CDR3 has 13 residues. The CDR3: CASSDRVDQPQHF. The CDR3, as DNA: TGTGCCAGTAGTGACAGGGTTGATCAGCCCCAGCATTTT.